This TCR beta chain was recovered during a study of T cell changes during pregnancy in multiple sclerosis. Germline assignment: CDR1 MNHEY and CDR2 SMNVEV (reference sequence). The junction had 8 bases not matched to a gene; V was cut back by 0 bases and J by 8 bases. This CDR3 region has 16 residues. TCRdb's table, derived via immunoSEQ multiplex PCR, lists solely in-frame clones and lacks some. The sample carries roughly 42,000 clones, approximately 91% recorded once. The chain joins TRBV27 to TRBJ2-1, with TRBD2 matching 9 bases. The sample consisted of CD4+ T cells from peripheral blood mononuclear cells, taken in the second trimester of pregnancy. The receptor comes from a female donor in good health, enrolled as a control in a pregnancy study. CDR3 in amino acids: CASSLSPSGRFDEQFF. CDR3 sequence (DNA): TGTGCCAGCAGTTTATCACCCAGCGGGAGGTTTGATGAGCAGTTCTTC.